Listed here are 21 T cell receptor beta chains from one sample, sequenced in a study of blood T cell repertoires in COVID-19. Clones were read by immunoSEQ multiplex PCR, and TCRdb kept only the in-frame ones, dropping some. Among about 280,000 clones listed, more than 80% were seen once. The sample comprised PBMCs or T cells enriched from blood (not recorded which). Receptors originate from a woman in her thirties with acute COVID-19.

The rearrangement joins TRBV27 to TRBJ1-6; 9 nucleotides align to TRBD1. This CDR3 is built from 15 residues. Looked up from germline, CDR1 is MNHEY and CDR2 is SMNVEV (reference sequence). V was pared by 1 base and J by 6 bases, with 1 base of the junction left unmatched. CDR3 sequence: CASSLWTGANSPLHF. The CDR3 DNA is TGTGCCAGCAGTTTATGGACAGGGGCTAATTCACCCCTCCACTTT.

This rearrangement joins TRBV2 to TRBJ2-6; 9 bases match TRBD1. J lost 2 bases, V lost 0 bases, and 8 bases had no gene match. The CDR3 loop spans 19 amino acids. Germline V gene lookup returns CDR1 SNHLY and CDR2 FYNNEI. CDR3 region: CASSEAGTGGWAGANVLTF. CDR3 DNA: TGTGCCAGCAGTGAAGCGGGAACAGGGGGCTGGGCTGGGGCCAACGTCCTGACTTTC.

A single count supports this clone. The chain is built from TRBV6-4 and TRBJ2-1; D gene uncertain. CDR3 length: 15 amino acids. Trimming stripped 6 bases from V and 8 bases from J, with 20 bases between. Germline V lookup: CDR1 MRHNA, CDR2 SNTAGT. DNA for the CDR3: TGTGCCAGCAGCCTAGACTCCCAACGGTCCGATGAGCAGTTCTTC. It translates to CASSLDSQRSDEQFF.

This chain connects TRBV27 to TRBJ2-3, with 7 bases fitting TRBD2. Germline V lookup: CDR1 MNHEY, CDR2 SMNVEV (reference sequence). V lost 5 bases to trimming and J lost 4 bases; unmatched junction nucleotides: 9. There are 15 residues in the CDR3. CDR3 sequence: CASSKGAGSADTQYF. For the CDR3, the DNA is TGTGCCAGCAGTAAAGGAGCGGGATCGGCAGATACGCAGTATTTT.

The chain is built from TRBV5-1 and TRBJ2-5, with D tentatively TRBD1 (5 bases). CDR3 size: 16 residues. With 0 bases removed from V and 2 bases from J, the gap between germline ends came to 14 bases. Germline CDR1 is SGHRS and CDR2 is YFSETQ. The CDR3 spells CASSLGGQVRQETQYF. For the CDR3, the DNA is TGCGCCAGCAGCTTGGGCGGACAAGTGAGACAAGAGACCCAGTACTTC. The full variable domain, with the rest looked up from reference TRBV5-1 and TRBJ2-5, is KAGVTQTPRYLIKTRGQQVTLSCSPISGHRSVSWYQQTPGQGLQFLFEYFSETQRNKGNFPGRFSGRQFSNSRSEMNVSTLELGDSALYLCASSLGGQVRQETQYFGPGTRLLVL.

The CDR3 DNA follows: TGTGCTAGTGGTTTGGGACTGGAAGCTTTCTTT. It codes for CASGLGLEAFF. This chain uses TRBV12-5 with TRBJ1-1; D is uncertain. Per germline, CDR1 LGHNT and CDR2 FRNRAP. V dropped 1 base and J dropped 8 bases, with 5 bases sitting between them. This CDR3 has 11 amino acids.

The chain couples TRBV9 to TRBJ1-2, with 7 nucleotides matching TRBD1. The CDR3 spans 14 residues. Germline lookup yields CDR1 SGDLS and CDR2 YYNGEE. V gave up 5 bases and J gave up 3 bases; unmatched junction bases: 7. Here the CDR3 reads CASSGDRAHYGYTF. CDR3 DNA sequence: TGTGCCAGCAGTGGTGACAGGGCCCACTATGGCTACACCTTC.

This sequence joins TRBV6-5 and TRBJ1-3, with D possibly being TRBD1 (6 bases). With 6 bases removed from V and 2 bases from J, the gap between germline ends came to 11 bases. Germline V CDR1 and CDR2: MNHEY, SVGAGI. The CDR3 is made up of 14 amino acids. In DNA, the CDR3 is TGTGCCAGCAGACAGGGCAAAGCTGGAAACACCATATATTTT. This gives the protein CASRQGKAGNTIYF.

The chain links TRBV3-1 (or the pseudogene TRBV3-2) to TRBJ1-1; possibly TRBD1 for D (6 bases). V was cut by 7 bases and J by 1 base, with 31 bases left in between. In germline, CDR1 is LGHDT, CDR2 YNNKEL (reference sequence). CDR3 size: 20 residues. This CDR3 is CASNHNERVLGGGKNTEAFF. The CDR3, as DNA: TGTGCCAGCAACCACAACGAAAGGGTCTTAGGGGGAGGGAAGAACACTGAAGCTTTCTTT.

This chain joins TRBV10-1 and TRBJ2-7; maybe TRBD2 (5 bases). The CDR3 sequence is 13 residues long. Germline assignment: CDR1 WNHNN and CDR2 SYGVQD (reference sequence). The V end was cut by 5 bases, the J end by 6 bases, with 14 bases between. CDR3 nucleotides: TGCGCCAGCAGTTTCCTAGCAAGTGGCGAGCAGTACTTC. Translating it yields CASSFLASGEQYF.

CDR3 nucleotides: TGCAGCGTTGCGACAGCCTACGAGCAGTACTTC. This codes for CSVATAYEQYF. The chain employs TRBV29-1 and TRBJ2-7, with a possible D match to TRBD1 (5 bases). The CDR3 length is 11 residues. V was shortened by 4 bases and J by 2 bases, with 6 bases between the two germline ends. The germline V gene has CDR1 SQVTM and CDR2 ANQGSEA.

The chain employs TRBV24-1 and TRBJ2-7; D is unresolved. Germline V gene data show CDR1 as KGHDR and CDR2 as SFDVKD. With 4 bases removed from V and 2 bases from J, the gap between germline ends came to 8 bases. The CDR3 extends over 13 amino acids. CDR3 coding DNA: TGTGCCACCAGTGAACCCGACACCTACGAGCAGTACTTC. Translated, it gives CATSEPDTYEQYF.

The chain links TRBV18 to TRBJ2-1, with a tentative D call TRBD1 (5 bases). Trimming shortened V by 5 bases and J by 9 bases, and 11 bases separated the two germline ends. Per germline, CDR1 KGHSH and CDR2 LQKENI. This CDR3 spans 12 amino acids. CDR3 residues: CASSTYRGEQFF. The CDR3, as DNA: TGTGCCAGCTCAACCTATAGGGGTGAGCAGTTCTTC.

The chain is built from TRBV12-3 or TRBV12-4 and TRBJ1-5; 7 nucleotides agree with TRBD1. The CDR3 contains 13 residues. J gave up 5 bases and V 7 bases, and 5 bases lay outside the gene matches. CDR3 in amino acids: CASTQGQDQPQHF. The CDR3 coding sequence is TGTGCCAGCACCCAAGGACAGGATCAGCCCCAGCATTTT.

V and J are TRBV20-1 and TRBJ1-2, with D tentatively TRBD1 (5 bases). This CDR3 spans 15 amino acids. Germline V gene data show CDR1 as DFQATT and CDR2 as SNEGSKA (reference sequence). V lost 3 bases and J lost 5, with 19 bases in between. CDR3 sequence (DNA): TGCAGTGCTAGTGAGGGGTGGGAGTTCTGGTATGGCTACACCTTC. It encodes CSASEGWEFWYGYTF.

This chain connects TRBV7-2 to TRBJ2-7; D not resolved. Trimming cost V 1 base and J 2 bases, with 6 bases left between them. Germline CDR1 and CDR2: SGHTA and FQGNSA. The CDR3 length is 13 residues. The CDR3 DNA reads as TGTGCCAGCAGCTTAGGCGTTACCTACGAGCAGTACTTC. Protein: CASSLGVTYEQYF. The whole variable domain, filled in from reference TRBV7-2 and TRBJ2-7, reads GAGVSQSPSNKVTEKGKDVELRCDPISGHTALYWYRQSLGQGLEFLIYFQGNSAPDKSGLPSDRFSAERTGGSVSTLTIQRTQQEDSAVYLCASSLGVTYEQYFGPGTRLTVT.

The rearrangement links TRBV6-5 to TRBJ1-5; a possible D gene is TRBD1 (6 bases). Between the trimmed V and J ends, which lost 5 bases and 4 bases, there was a span of 12 bases. The CDR3 has 14 amino acids. The germline V gene has CDR1 MNHEY and CDR2 SVGAGI. CDR3 DNA sequence: TGTGCCAGCAGTCCCTCTCAGGGGAATCAGCCCCAGCATTTT. It translates to CASSPSQGNQPQHF.

The rearrangement joins TRBV21-1 to TRBJ2-1; the table assigns TRBD1, which was not confirmed against the DNA. TRBV21-1 is tagged as a pseudogene. The CDR3 has 13 residues. Here the CDR3 DNA reads TGTGCCAGCGCACAGGGCGGCTACAATGAGCAGTTCTTC. This translates into CASAQGGYNEQFF.

This clone was counted once. The chain couples TRBV28 to TRBJ2-1; TRBD2 agrees at 14 bases. J was trimmed by 10 bases and V by 5 bases; bases with no gene match: 7. The CDR3 consists of 15 residues. The V gene's germline CDR1 is MDHEN and CDR2 SYDVKM. CDR3 coding DNA: TGTGCCAGCAGTACCCTGGGACTAGCGGGAGACGAGCAGTTCTTC. Translation gives CASSTLGLAGDEQFF.

The chain is built from TRBV5-1 and TRBJ1-5; no clear D. V gave up 4 bases and J gave up 1 base, with 15 bases separating them. The CDR3 consists of 16 residues. Germline values: CDR1 SGHRS, CDR2 YFSETQ. The CDR3 nucleotides are TGCGCCAGCAGCCTGGAGGGCCGGGGAAGCAATCAGCCCCAGCATTTT. Amino acids: CASSLEGRGSNQPQHF.

V and J are TRBV11-2 and TRBJ2-4; 11 positions match TRBD2. J gave up 11 bases and V 0 bases, and 3 bases lay outside the gene matches. This CDR3 is 14 amino acids long. Germline V gene data show CDR1 as SGHAT and CDR2 as FQNNGV. The CDR3 loop is CASSLDRLAGLQYF. CDR3 DNA: TGTGCCAGCAGCTTAGATCGACTAGCGGGACTTCAGTACTTC.